Below are 5 T cell receptor beta chains sequenced from a single sample in a study of cytomegalovirus exposure and HLA in healthy donors. PCR primers comprised 60 Vbeta and 13 Jbeta primers. Data came from immunoSEQ multiplex PCR; TCRdb stores just in-frame clones and leaves some out. The sample lists 150,000 or so clones; over 70% were seen once. The sample comprised PBMCs. All receptors come from a middle-aged man in good health and CMV-seropositive.

This chain links TRBV11-3 with TRBJ2-3; D may be TRBD2 (5 bases). With 3 bases removed from V and 2 bases from J, the gap between germline ends came to 12 bases. The germline CDR1 and CDR2 sequences are SGHNT and YENEEA. CDR3 length equals 15 residues. The CDR3 region is CASSFSGIPTDTQYF. The CDR3 DNA sequence: TGTGCCAGCAGCTTTTCCGGGATCCCCACAGATACGCAGTATTTT.

The gene calls are TRBV6-6 and TRBJ2-7; 8 nucleotides align to TRBD2. Germline V CDR1 and CDR2: MNHNY, SVGAGI (reference sequence). The CDR3 consists of 15 residues. V was pared by 6 bases and J by 0 bases, with 7 bases of the junction left unmatched. The CDR3 coding sequence is TGTGCCAGCAGAATCCCTAGCGGGCACTCCTACGAGCAGTACTTC. It translates to CASRIPSGHSYEQYF.

The chain employs TRBV11-3 and TRBJ2-1; 11 positions match TRBD2. This CDR3 is 19 amino acids long. CDR1 and CDR2 from the germline V gene are SGHNT and YENEEA. V shed 2 bases, J shed 0 bases, and the junction held 9 bases outside the gene matches. Here the CDR3 reads CASSLTPTSGESSYNEQFF. CDR3 coding DNA: TGTGCCAGCAGCTTAACCCCGACTAGCGGGGAGAGCTCCTACAATGAGCAGTTCTTC.

This clone appeared a few times. The DNA for the CDR3 is TGTGCCAGCAGCCCCCCGCCAGGGGGGATTAATTCACCCCTCCACTTT. Translated: CASSPPPGGINSPLHF. The rearrangement joins TRBV4-2 to TRBJ1-6; 7 bases fit TRBD1. Germline CDR1 is LGHNA and CDR2 is YNFKEQ. The CDR3 runs 16 residues. V shed 4 bases, J shed 6 bases, and the junction held 9 bases outside the gene matches.

The chain is built from TRBV4-1 and TRBJ1-1; D ambiguous. This CDR3 is 12 amino acids long. Germline V gene lookup returns CDR1 MGHRA and CDR2 YSYEKL. Trimming shortened V by 4 bases and J by 7 bases, and 10 bases separated the two germline ends. As DNA, the CDR3 is TGCGCCAGCAGCCCAAACACCGATGAAGCTTTCTTT. It encodes CASSPNTDEAFF.